The clone carrying this TCR beta chain was detected only a few times. Alongside CTLA-4 blockade with ipilimumab, patients with chemo-refractory metastatic non-small-cell lung cancer received focal radiation. Some clones are missing from TCRdb's copy, which holds only in-frame ones; the method was immunoSEQ multiplex PCR. The sample lists some 34,000 clones, approximately 72% occurring once. This sample is part of a study of radiotherapy plus CTLA-4 blockade in lung cancer. With 1 base removed from V and 2 bases from J, the gap between germline ends came to 9 bases. The germline gives CDR1 GTSNPN, CDR2 SVGIG (reference sequence). The CDR3 totals 14 residues.

Sequenced here: peripheral blood, sampled from a patient treated with radiotherapy plus ipilimumab. The clonotype originates from a human donor with non-small cell lung cancer who had stable disease on radiotherapy plus ipilimumab. The chain is built from TRBV30 and TRBJ2-1; D perhaps matches TRBD2 (6 bases). CDR3 loop: CAWSGGVAYNEQFF. The CDR3 coding sequence is TGTGCCTGGAGTGGGGGGGTCGCCTACAATGAGCAGTTCTTC.